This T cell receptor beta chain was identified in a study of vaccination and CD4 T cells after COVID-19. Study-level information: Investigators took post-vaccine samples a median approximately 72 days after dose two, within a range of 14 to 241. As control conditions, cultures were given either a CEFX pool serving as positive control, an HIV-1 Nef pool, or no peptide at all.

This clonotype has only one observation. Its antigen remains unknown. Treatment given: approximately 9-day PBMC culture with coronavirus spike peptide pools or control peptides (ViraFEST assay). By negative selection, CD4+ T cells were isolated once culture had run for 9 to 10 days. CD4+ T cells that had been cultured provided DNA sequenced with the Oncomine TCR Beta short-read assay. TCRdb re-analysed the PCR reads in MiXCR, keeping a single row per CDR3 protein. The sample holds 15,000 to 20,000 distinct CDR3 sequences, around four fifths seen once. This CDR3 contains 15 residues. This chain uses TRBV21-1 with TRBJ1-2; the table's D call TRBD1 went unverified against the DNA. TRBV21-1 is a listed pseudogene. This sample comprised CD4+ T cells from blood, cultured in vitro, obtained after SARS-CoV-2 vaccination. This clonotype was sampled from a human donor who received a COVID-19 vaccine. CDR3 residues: CASSSPRETVYGYTF. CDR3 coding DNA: TGTGCCAGCAGCTCCCCCCGGGAGACAGTCTATGGCTACACCTTC.